A selection of T cell receptor beta chains follows, all from one sample in a study of control samples from healthy donors and cancer patients. Assay used: immunoSEQ multiplex PCR; TCRdb lists only in-frame clones, some missing. Of about 230,000 clones in the sample, approximately 80% were seen once. The sample taken for sequencing was PBMCs. The receptors derive from a woman aged 55-69 years with lung cancer. CDR3s include the opening cysteine and the closing phenylalanine or tryptophan. The D gene is left open where the match is weak. A row's size may be missing; if present it is once, few, many or a size class.

CDR3aa: CASSENMNTEAFF
CDR3nt: TGCGCCAGCAGTGAGAACATGAACACTGAAGCTTTCTTT
d_gene: NA
len: 13
j_gene: TRBJ1-1
v_gene: TRBV10-1
abundance: once

CDR3aa: CASSPGTSGNEQFF
CDR3nt: TGTGCCAGCTCACCAGGGACTAGCGGCAATGAGCAGTTCTTC
d_gene: TRBD2
len: 14
j_gene: TRBJ2-1
v_gene: TRBV18
abundance: NA

CDR3aa: CASSDTGRSTDTQYF
CDR3nt: TGTGCCAGCAGTGACACCGGACGTAGCACAGATACGCAGTATTTT
d_gene: NA
len: 15
j_gene: TRBJ2-3
v_gene: TRBV6-4
abundance: once

CDR3aa: CASSVGASSYNEQFF
CDR3nt: TGTGCCAGCAGCGTAGGGGCGTCATCCTACAATGAGCAGTTCTTC
d_gene: NA
len: 15
j_gene: TRBJ2-1
v_gene: TRBV9
abundance: NA

CDR3aa: CASSLIGTEPNQPQHF
CDR3nt: TGTGCCAGCAGTCTAATTGGGACCGAACCGAATCAGCCCCAGCATTTT
d_gene: NA
len: 16
j_gene: TRBJ1-5
v_gene: TRBV6-2/TRBV6-3
abundance: once

CDR3aa: CASSQEGRGVGEQYF
CDR3nt: TGCGCCAGCAGCCAAGAGGGTAGGGGAGTAGGCGAGCAGTACTTC
d_gene: NA
len: 15
j_gene: TRBJ2-7
v_gene: TRBV4-1
abundance: NA

CDR3aa: CASSRAGLAKNIQYF
CDR3nt: TGTGCCAGCAGCCGGGCGGGTCTAGCCAAAAACATTCAGTACTTC
d_gene: NA
len: 15
j_gene: TRBJ2-4
v_gene: TRBV3-1/TRBV3-2
abundance: NA

CDR3aa: CASIQGGFNSPLHF
CDR3nt: TGTGCCAGCATACAAGGGGGGTTTAATTCACCCCTCCACTTT
d_gene: NA
len: 14
j_gene: TRBJ1-6
v_gene: TRBV2
abundance: NA

CDR3aa: CAISAGDGNQPQHF
CDR3nt: TGTGCCATCAGTGCGGGAGACGGTAATCAGCCCCAGCATTTT
d_gene: NA
len: 14
j_gene: TRBJ1-5
v_gene: TRBV10-3
abundance: NA

CDR3aa: CASSFQGRRNTEAFF
CDR3nt: TGTGCCAGCAGTTTTCAGGGCAGACGAAACACTGAAGCTTTCTTT
d_gene: NA
len: 15
j_gene: TRBJ1-1
v_gene: TRBV27
abundance: NA

CDR3aa: CASSGLGIAYEQYF
CDR3nt: TGTGCCAGCAGCGGACTAGGAATAGCCTACGAGCAGTACTTC
d_gene: TRBD2
len: 14
j_gene: TRBJ2-7
v_gene: TRBV25-1
abundance: NA

CDR3aa: CASRSGRGNTGELFF
CDR3nt: TGTGCCAGCAGAAGTGGGCGGGGGAACACCGGGGAGCTGTTTTTT
d_gene: NA
len: 15
j_gene: TRBJ2-2
v_gene: TRBV6-5
abundance: NA

CDR3aa: CASSPGGVTGNTIYF
CDR3nt: TGTGCCAGCAGCCCAGGGGGGGTCACTGGAAACACCATATATTTT
d_gene: TRBD1
len: 15
j_gene: TRBJ1-3
v_gene: TRBV7-7
abundance: NA

CDR3aa: CASSPGTGTGVTGELFF
CDR3nt: TGTGCCAGCTCACCAGGAACCGGGACAGGGGTGACCGGGGAGCTGTTTTTT
d_gene: TRBD1
len: 17
j_gene: TRBJ2-2
v_gene: TRBV18
abundance: few

CDR3aa: CASSPQGRFSTQYF
CDR3nt: TGTGCCAGCAGTCCCCAGGGACGTTTTAGTACGCAGTATTTT
d_gene: NA
len: 14
j_gene: TRBJ2-3
v_gene: TRBV13
abundance: NA

CDR3aa: CASSSGSSYNSPLHF
CDR3nt: TGTGCCAGCAGTTCAGGGAGCTCCTATAATTCACCCCTCCACTTT
d_gene: NA
len: 15
j_gene: TRBJ1-6
v_gene: TRBV27
abundance: NA

CDR3aa: CASRAGTSGGLGTDTQYF
CDR3nt: TGTGCCAGCAGGGCCGGGACTAGCGGGGGCCTTGGCACAGATACGCAGTATTTT
d_gene: TRBD2
len: 18
j_gene: TRBJ2-3
v_gene: TRBV5-4
abundance: NA

CDR3aa: CASSQTSGGNNEQFF
CDR3nt: TGTGCCAGCAGCCAGACTAGCGGGGGAAACAATGAGCAGTTCTTC
d_gene: TRBD2
len: 15
j_gene: TRBJ2-1
v_gene: TRBV7-3
abundance: few

CDR3aa: CASSSLRDGGYEQYF
CDR3nt: TGTGCCAGCAGCTCCCTCCGGGACGGGGGCTACGAGCAGTACTTC
d_gene: NA
len: 15
j_gene: TRBJ2-7
v_gene: TRBV5-5
abundance: NA

CDR3aa: CASSEDLRHGNTIYF
CDR3nt: TGCGCCAGCAGCGAGGACTTAAGGCATGGAAACACCATATATTTT
d_gene: NA
len: 15
j_gene: TRBJ1-3
v_gene: TRBV5-1
abundance: NA

CDR3aa: CASKGEGQPQHF
CDR3nt: TGTGCCAGCAAGGGTGAGGGTCAGCCCCAGCATTTT
d_gene: NA
len: 12
j_gene: TRBJ1-5
v_gene: TRBV2
abundance: NA

CDR3aa: CASGAGTGAYNEQFF
CDR3nt: TGTGCTAGTGGTGCCGGGACAGGGGCCTACAATGAGCAGTTCTTC
d_gene: TRBD1
len: 15
j_gene: TRBJ2-1
v_gene: TRBV12-5
abundance: NA

CDR3aa: CASSPSLVGVGTEAFF
CDR3nt: TGTGCCAGCTCACCTTCCCTGGTAGGGGTCGGTACTGAAGCTTTCTTT
d_gene: NA
len: 16
j_gene: TRBJ1-1
v_gene: TRBV18
abundance: few

CDR3aa: CATTGAPYEQYF
CDR3nt: TGTGCCACTACAGGGGCCCCCTACGAGCAGTACTTC
d_gene: TRBD1
len: 12
j_gene: TRBJ2-7
v_gene: TRBV2
abundance: NA

CDR3aa: CASSHAQGYEAFF
CDR3nt: TGCGCCAGCAGCCATGCACAGGGTTATGAAGCTTTCTTT
d_gene: NA
len: 13
j_gene: TRBJ1-1
v_gene: TRBV4-1
abundance: NA

CDR3aa: CASSSRRQETQYF
CDR3nt: TGTGCCAGCAGCTCGAGAAGACAAGAGACCCAGTACTTC
d_gene: NA
len: 13
j_gene: TRBJ2-5
v_gene: TRBV7-2
abundance: NA

CDR3aa: CASSRTANTGELFF
CDR3nt: TGTGCCAGCAGCCGGACGGCGAACACCGGGGAGCTGTTTTTT
d_gene: NA
len: 14
j_gene: TRBJ2-2
v_gene: TRBV6-5
abundance: NA

CDR3aa: CASSSRLIRDRRLAGYTF
CDR3nt: TGTGCCAGCAGTTCCCGCCTCATCCGGGACAGGCGACTCGCTGGCTACACCTTC
d_gene: TRBD1
len: 18
j_gene: TRBJ1-2
v_gene: TRBV28
abundance: NA

CDR3aa: CASSPGQDPYEQYF
CDR3nt: TGTGCCAGCAGTCCCGGACAGGACCCCTACGAGCAGTACTTC
d_gene: TRBD1
len: 14
j_gene: TRBJ2-7
v_gene: TRBV28
abundance: NA

CDR3aa: CASSQQGKGQVDNSPLHF
CDR3nt: TGCGCCAGCAGCCAACAAGGGAAGGGACAGGTGGATAATTCACCCCTCCACTTT
d_gene: TRBD1
len: 18
j_gene: TRBJ1-6
v_gene: TRBV4-1
abundance: few

CDR3aa: CASSIQLGGNEQFF
CDR3nt: TGTGCCAGTAGTATTCAACTAGGGGGCAATGAGCAGTTCTTC
d_gene: NA
len: 14
j_gene: TRBJ2-1
v_gene: TRBV19
abundance: NA

CDR3aa: CASSLDLARQLSGNTIYF
CDR3nt: TGTGCCAGCAGCTTAGATTTAGCGAGGCAGCTCTCTGGAAACACCATATATTTT
d_gene: NA
len: 18
j_gene: TRBJ1-3
v_gene: TRBV11-3
abundance: NA

CDR3aa: CAWTTRTGAVGYGYTF
CDR3nt: TGTGCCTGGACAACCAGAACCGGGGCAGTTGGATATGGCTACACCTTC
d_gene: NA
len: 16
j_gene: TRBJ1-2
v_gene: TRBV30
abundance: NA